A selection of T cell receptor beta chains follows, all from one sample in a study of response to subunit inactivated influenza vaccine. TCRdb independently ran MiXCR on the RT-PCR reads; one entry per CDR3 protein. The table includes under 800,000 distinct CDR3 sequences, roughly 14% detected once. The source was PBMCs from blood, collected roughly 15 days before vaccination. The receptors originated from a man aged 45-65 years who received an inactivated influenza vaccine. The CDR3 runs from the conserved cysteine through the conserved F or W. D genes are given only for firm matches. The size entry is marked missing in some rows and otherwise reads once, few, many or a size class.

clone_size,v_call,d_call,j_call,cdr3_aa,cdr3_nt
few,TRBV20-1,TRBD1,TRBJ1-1,CSAPRDRLLEAFF,TGCAGTGCCCCTCGGGACAGGCTACTGGAGGCTTTCTTT
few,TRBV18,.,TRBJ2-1,CASSPRPGHYNEQFF,TGTGCCAGCTCACCTCGCCCGGGGCACTACAATGAGCAGTTCTTC
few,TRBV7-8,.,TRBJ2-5,CASSSLGGGGRQETQYF,TGTGCCAGCAGCTCTCTAGGGGGGGGGGGCAGACAAGAGACCCAGTACTTC
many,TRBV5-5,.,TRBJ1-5,CASSLGPSNQPQHF,TGTGCCAGCAGCTTAGGGCCTAGCAATCAGCCCCAGCATTTT
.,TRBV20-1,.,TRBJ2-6,CSARGQTSGANVLTF,TGCAGTGCTAGAGGGCAGACGTCTGGGGCCAACGTCCTGACTTTC
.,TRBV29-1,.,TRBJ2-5,CSVEKPTQYF,TGCAGCGTTGAAAAGCCGACCCAGTACTTC
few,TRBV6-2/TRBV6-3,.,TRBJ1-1,CASSRALLNTEAFF,TGTGCCAGCAGTAGGGCTTTGCTGAACACTGAAGCTTTCTTT
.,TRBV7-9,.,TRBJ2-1,CASSLAGRGHEQFF,TGTGCCAGCAGCCTCGCCGGCAGGGGCCATGAGCAGTTCTTC
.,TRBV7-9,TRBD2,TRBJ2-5,CASSPSGSERGTQYF,TGTGCCAGCAGCCCTAGCGGGAGCGAGCGGGGGACCCAGTACTTC
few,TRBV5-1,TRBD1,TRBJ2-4,CASSAGQGLAKNIQYF,TGCGCCAGCAGCGCGGGACAGGGCTTAGCCAAAAACATTCAGTACTTC
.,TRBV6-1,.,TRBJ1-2,CASSREGSGGYTF,TGTGCCAGCAGTCGCGAAGGGTCGGGAGGCTACACCTTC
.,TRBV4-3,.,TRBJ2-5,CASSQEGRGAQETQYF,TGCGCCAGCAGCCAAGAGGGTCGGGGGGCGCAAGAGACCCAGTACTTC
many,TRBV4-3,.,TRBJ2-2,CASSQDGLAGTGELFF,TGCGCCAGCAGCCAAGATGGTCTAGCAGGCACCGGGGAGCTGTTTTTT
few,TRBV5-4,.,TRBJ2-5,CASSLLDRGETQYF,TGTGCCAGCAGCTTGTTGGACAGAGGAGAGACCCAGTACTTC
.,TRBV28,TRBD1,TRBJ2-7,CASKTTQGVYEQYF,TGTGCCAGCAAGACGACCCAGGGGGTCTACGAGCAGTACTTC
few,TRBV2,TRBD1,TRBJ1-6,CASRTGTGTLNTSPLHF,TGTGCCAGCCGAACCGGGACAGGGACCCTTAATACTTCACCCCTCCACTTT
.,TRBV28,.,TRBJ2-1,CASTPVVPYNEQFF,TGTGCCAGCACCCCAGTTGTCCCCTACAATGAGCAGTTCTTC
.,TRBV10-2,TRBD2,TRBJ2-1,CASRSPSGGASYEQFF,TGCGCCAGCAGAAGCCCTAGCGGGGGGGCCTCTTATGAGCAGTTCTTC
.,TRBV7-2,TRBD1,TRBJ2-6,CASSRQGPSGANVLTF,TGTGCCAGCAGCCGACAGGGACCCTCTGGGGCCAACGTCCTGACTTTC
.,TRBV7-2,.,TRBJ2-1,CASSLRTVGRYNEQFF,TGTGCCAGCAGCTTACGGACGGTGGGCCGCTACAATGAGCAGTTCTTC
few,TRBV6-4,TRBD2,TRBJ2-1,CASSEGLAHTYNEQFF,TGTGCCAGCAGTGAGGGACTAGCCCACACCTACAATGAGCAGTTCTTC
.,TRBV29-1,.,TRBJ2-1,CSVEVTGFNEQFF,TGCAGCGTTGAAGTTACAGGCTTCAATGAGCAGTTCTTC
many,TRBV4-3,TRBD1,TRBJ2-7,CASSPGTGTYEQYF,TGTGCCAGCAGCCCCGGGACAGGAACCTACGAGCAGTACTTC
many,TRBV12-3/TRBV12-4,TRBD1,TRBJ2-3,CASSFDIGTGPSDTQYF,TGTGCCAGCAGTTTTGATATAGGGACAGGGCCTTCAGATACGCAGTATTTT
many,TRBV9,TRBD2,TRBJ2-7,CASSFRDYTTHEQYF,TGTGCCAGCAGCTTCCGGGACTACACTACCCACGAGCAGTACTTC
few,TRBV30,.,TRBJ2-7,CALTREIEGQQYF,TGTGCCTTAACCCGGGAAATAGAAGGTCAGCAGTACTTC
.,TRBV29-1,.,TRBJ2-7,CSVAPRQEEQYF,TGCAGCGTTGCCCCCCGCCAGGAAGAGCAGTACTTC